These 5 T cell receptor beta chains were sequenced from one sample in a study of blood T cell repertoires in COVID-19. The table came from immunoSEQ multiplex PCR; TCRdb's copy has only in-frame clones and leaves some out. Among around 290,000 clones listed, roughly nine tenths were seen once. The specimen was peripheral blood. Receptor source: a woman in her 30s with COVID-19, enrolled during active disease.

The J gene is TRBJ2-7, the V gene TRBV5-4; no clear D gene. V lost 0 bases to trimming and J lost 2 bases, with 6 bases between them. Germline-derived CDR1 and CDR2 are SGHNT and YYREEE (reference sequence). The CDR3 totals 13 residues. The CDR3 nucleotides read TGTGCCAGCAGCTTGGGCGGAACCTACGAGCAGTACTTC. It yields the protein CASSLGGTYEQYF.

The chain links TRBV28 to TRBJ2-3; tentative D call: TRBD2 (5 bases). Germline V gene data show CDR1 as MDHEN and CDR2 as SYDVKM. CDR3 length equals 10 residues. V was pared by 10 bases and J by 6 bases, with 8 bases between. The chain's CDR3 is CATWRDTQYF. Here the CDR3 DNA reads TGTGCCACGTGGAGGGATACGCAGTATTTT.

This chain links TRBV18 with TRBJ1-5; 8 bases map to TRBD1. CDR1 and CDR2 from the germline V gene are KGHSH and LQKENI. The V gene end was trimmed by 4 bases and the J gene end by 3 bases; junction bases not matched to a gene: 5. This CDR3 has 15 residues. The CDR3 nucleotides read TGTGCCAGCTCACGGACAGGGACACTCAATCAGCCCCAGCATTTT. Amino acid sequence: CASSRTGTLNQPQHF.

The CDR3 DNA sequence: TGTGCCTGGAGTGTATCCCAAGATACGCAGTATTTT. This encodes CAWSVSQDTQYF. The rearrangement uses TRBV30 and TRBJ2-3; no clear D gene. V was cut by 0 bases and J by 5 bases, with 6 bases left in between. CDR1 is GTSNPN, CDR2 SVGIG, per germline (reference sequence). The CDR3 has 12 amino acids.

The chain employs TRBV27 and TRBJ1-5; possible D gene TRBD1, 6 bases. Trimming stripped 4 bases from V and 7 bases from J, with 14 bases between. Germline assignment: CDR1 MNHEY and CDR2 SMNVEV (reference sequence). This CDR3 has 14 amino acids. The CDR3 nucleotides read TGTGCCAGCAGTTCCCAGGGGTATGGACAGCCCCAGCATTTT. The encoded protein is CASSSQGYGQPQHF.